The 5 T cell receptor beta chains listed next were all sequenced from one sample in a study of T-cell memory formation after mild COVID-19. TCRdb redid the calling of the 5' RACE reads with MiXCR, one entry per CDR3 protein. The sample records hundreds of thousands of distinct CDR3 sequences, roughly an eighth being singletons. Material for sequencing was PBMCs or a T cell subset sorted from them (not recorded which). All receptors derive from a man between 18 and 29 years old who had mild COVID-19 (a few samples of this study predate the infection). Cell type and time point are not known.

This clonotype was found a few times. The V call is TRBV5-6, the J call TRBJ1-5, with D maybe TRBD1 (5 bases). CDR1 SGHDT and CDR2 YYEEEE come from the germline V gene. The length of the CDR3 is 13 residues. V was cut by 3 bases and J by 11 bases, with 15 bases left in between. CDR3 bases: TGTGCCAGCAGCTCGGGTCTTTTAGGGGCCCAGCATTTT. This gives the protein CASSSGLLGAQHF.

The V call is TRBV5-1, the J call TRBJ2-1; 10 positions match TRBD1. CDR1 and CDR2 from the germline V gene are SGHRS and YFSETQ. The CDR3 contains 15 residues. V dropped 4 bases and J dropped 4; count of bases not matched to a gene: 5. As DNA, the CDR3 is TGCGCCAGCAGCCTCGAGGGACAGGGGTACAATGAGCAGTTCTTC. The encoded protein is CASSLEGQGYNEQFF.

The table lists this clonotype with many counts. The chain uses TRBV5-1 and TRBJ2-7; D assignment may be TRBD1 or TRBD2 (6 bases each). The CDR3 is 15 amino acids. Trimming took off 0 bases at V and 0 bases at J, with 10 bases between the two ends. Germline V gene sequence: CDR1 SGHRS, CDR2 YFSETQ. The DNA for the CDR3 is TGCGCCAGCAGCTTGGAGGGGGGTATCTCCTACGAGCAGTACTTC. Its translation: CASSLEGGISYEQYF.

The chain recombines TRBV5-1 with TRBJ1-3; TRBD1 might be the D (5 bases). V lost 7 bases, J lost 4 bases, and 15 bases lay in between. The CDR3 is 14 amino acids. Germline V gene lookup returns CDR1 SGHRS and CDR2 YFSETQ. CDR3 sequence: CASGWGGDGNTIYF. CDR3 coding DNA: TGCGCCAGCGGTTGGGGGGGTGACGGAAACACCATATATTTT. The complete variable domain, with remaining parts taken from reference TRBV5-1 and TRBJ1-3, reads KAGVTQTPRYLIKTRGQQVTLSCSPISGHRSVSWYQQTPGQGLQFLFEYFSETQRNKGNFPGRFSGRQFSNSRSEMNVSTLELGDSALYLCASGWGGDGNTIYFGEGSWLTVV.

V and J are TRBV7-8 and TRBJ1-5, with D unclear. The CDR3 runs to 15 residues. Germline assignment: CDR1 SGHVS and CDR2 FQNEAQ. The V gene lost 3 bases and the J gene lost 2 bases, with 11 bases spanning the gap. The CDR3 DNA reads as TGTGCCAGCAGCTTTACGGTCGGGGGCAATCAGCCCCAGCATTTT. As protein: CASSFTVGGNQPQHF.